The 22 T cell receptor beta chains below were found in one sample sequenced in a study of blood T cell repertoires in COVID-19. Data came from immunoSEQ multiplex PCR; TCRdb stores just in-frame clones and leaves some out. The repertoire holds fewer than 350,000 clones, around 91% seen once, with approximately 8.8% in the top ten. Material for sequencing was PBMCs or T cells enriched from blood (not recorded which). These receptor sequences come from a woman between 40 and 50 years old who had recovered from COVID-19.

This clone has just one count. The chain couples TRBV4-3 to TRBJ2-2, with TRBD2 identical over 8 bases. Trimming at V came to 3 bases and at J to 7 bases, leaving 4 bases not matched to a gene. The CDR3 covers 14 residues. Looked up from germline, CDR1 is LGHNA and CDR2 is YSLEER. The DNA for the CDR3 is TGCGCCAGCAGCCAGATAGCGGGGATCGGGGAGCTGTTTTTT. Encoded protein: CASSQIAGIGELFF.

In nucleotides, the CDR3 is TGTGCCAGCAGCACACCCCCGGACTTC. As protein: CASSTPPDF. The V and J genes are TRBV21-1 and TRBJ2-7; the DNA was not used to check the table's D call, TRBD2. TRBV21-1 is an annotated pseudogene. The CDR3 sequence is 9 residues long.

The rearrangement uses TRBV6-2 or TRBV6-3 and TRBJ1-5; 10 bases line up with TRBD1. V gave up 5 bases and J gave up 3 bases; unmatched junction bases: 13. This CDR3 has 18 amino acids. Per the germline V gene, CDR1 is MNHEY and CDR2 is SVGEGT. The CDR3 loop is CASSNRGRGQGINQPQHF. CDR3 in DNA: TGTGCCAGCAGTAACAGGGGCCGGGGACAGGGGATCAATCAGCCCCAGCATTTT.

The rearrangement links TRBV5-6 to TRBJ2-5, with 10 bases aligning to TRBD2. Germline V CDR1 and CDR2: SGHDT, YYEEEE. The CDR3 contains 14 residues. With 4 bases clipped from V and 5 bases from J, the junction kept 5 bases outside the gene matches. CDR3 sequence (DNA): TGTGCCAGCAGCCCGAGCGGGAGGGGGGAGACCCAGTACTTC. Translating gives CASSPSGRGETQYF.

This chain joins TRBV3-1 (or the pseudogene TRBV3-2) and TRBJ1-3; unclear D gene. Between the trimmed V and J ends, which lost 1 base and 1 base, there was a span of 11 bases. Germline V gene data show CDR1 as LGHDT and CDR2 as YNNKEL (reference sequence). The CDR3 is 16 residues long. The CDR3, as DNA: TGTGCCAGCAGCCAAGGCAGATATTCTTCTGGAAACACCATATATTTT. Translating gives CASSQGRYSSGNTIYF.

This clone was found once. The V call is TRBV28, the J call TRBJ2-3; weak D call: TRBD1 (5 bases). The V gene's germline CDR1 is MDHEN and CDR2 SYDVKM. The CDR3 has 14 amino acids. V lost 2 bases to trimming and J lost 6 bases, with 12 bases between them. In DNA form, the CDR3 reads TGTGCCAGCAGTTTACCCATGACAGTGGATACGCAGTATTTT. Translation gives CASSLPMTVDTQYF.

This CDR3 reads CASSRPRGRTDTQYF. The CDR3 nucleotides read TGTGCCAGCAGTCGCCCTCGAGGGCGCACAGATACGCAGTATTTT. The chain joins TRBV6-2 or TRBV6-3 to TRBJ2-3, with D maybe TRBD2 (5 bases). Germline CDR1 and CDR2: MNHEY and SVGEGT. Trimming took 5 bases from V and 1 from J, leaving 13 bases between them. The CDR3 is 15 amino acids.

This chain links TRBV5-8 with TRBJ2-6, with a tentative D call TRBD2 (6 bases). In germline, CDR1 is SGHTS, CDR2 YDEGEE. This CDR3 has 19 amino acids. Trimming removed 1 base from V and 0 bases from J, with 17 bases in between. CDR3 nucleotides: TGTGCCAGCAGCTTGTTCCGTGGCCGCGGGATCTCTGGGGCCAACGTCCTGACTTTC. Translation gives CASSLFRGRGISGANVLTF. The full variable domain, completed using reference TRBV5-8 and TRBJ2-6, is EAGVTQSPTHLIKTRGQQATLRCSPISGHTSVYWYQQALGLGLQFLLWYDEGEERNRGNFPPRFSGRQFPNYSSELNVNALELEDSALYLCASSLFRGRGISGANVLTFGAGSRLTVL.

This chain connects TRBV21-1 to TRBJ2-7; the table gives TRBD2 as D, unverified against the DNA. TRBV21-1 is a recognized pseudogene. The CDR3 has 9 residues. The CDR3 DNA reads TGTGCCACCACGGGAGAGCAGTACTTC. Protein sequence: CATTGEQYF.

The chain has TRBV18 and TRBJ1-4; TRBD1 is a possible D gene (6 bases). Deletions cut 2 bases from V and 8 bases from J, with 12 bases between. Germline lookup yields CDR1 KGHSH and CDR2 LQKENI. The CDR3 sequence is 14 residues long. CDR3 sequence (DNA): TGTGCCAGCTCACCATCAGGGGCCGAAGAAAAACTGTTTTTT. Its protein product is CASSPSGAEEKLFF.

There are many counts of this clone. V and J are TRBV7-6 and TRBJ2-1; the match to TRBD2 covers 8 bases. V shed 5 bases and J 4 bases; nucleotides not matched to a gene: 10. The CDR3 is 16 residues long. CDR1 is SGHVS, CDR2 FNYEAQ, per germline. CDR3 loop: CASSASTSGTYNEQFF. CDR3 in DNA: TGTGCCAGCAGCGCCTCTACTAGCGGAACATACAATGAGCAGTTCTTC.

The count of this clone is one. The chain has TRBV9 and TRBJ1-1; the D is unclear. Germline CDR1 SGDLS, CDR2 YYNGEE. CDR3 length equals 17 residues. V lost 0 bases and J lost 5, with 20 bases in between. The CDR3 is CASSVGPRRGGETEAFF. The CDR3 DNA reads TGTGCCAGCAGCGTAGGCCCAAGGCGGGGTGGGGAGACTGAAGCTTTCTTT.

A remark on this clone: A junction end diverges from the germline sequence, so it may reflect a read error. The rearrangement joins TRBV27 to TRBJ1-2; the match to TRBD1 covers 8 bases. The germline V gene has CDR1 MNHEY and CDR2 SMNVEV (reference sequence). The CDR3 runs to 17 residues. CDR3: CASSLGDLGQARYGYTF. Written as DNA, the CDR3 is TGCGCCAGCAGTTTAGGAGACCTGGGACAGGCACGCTATGGCTACACCTTC.

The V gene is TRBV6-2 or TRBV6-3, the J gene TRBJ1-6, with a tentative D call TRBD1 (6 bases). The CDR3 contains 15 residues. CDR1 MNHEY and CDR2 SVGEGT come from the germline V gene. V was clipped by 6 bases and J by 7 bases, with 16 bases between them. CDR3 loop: CASSPGGRGNSPLHF. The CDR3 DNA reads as TGTGCCAGCAGCCCTGGGGGCAGGGGAAATTCACCCCTCCACTTT.

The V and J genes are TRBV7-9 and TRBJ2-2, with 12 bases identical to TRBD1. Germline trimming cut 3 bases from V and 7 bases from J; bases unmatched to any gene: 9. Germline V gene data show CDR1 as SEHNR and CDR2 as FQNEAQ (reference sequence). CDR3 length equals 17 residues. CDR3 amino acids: CASSLGQGARESGELFF. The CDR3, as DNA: TGTGCCAGCAGCTTGGGACAGGGGGCGCGCGAAAGCGGGGAGCTGTTTTTT.

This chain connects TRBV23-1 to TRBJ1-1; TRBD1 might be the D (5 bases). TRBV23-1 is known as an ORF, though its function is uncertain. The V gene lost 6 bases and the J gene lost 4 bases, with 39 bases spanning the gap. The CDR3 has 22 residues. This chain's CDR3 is CASRRSVTDMGFFGFGGTEAFF. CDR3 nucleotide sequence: TGCGCCAGCAGGAGATCCGTGACGGACATGGGGTTTTTTGGTTTCGGGGGCACTGAAGCTTTCTTT.

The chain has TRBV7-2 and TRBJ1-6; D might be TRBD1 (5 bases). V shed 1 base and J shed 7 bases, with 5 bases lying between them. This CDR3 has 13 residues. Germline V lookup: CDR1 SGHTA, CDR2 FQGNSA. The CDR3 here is CASSLGGNSPLHF. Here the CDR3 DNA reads TGTGCCAGCAGCTTAGGGGGCAATTCACCCCTCCACTTT.

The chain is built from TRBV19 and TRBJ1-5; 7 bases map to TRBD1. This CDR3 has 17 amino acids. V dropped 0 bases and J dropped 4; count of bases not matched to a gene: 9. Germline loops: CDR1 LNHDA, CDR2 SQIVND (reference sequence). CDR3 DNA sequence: TGTGCCAGTAGTATAGACGGGACAGACCTAGCAAATCAGCCCCAGCATTTT. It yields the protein CASSIDGTDLANQPQHF.

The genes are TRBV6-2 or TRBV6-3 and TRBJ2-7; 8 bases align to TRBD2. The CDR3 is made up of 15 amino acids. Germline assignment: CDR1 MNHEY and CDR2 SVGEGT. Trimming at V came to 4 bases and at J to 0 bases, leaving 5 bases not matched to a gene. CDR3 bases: TGTGCCAGCAGTTTGCGCGGGGGGACCTCCTACGAGCAGTACTTC. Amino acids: CASSLRGGTSYEQYF.

The CDR3 coding sequence is TGTGCCAGTACCACAGGGTGGGACAATGAGCAGTTCTTC. Protein sequence: CASTTGWDNEQFF. This chain connects TRBV19 to TRBJ2-1; weak D call: TRBD1 (6 bases). Trimming left V 7 bases short and J 5 bases short, with 12 bases between. Germline values: CDR1 LNHDA, CDR2 SQIVND (reference sequence). This CDR3 has 13 amino acids.

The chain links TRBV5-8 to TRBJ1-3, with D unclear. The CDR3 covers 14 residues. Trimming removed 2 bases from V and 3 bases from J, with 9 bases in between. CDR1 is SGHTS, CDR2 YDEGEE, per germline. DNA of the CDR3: TGTGCCAGCAGCTTCAACGGGGTTGGAAACACCATATATTTT. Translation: CASSFNGVGNTIYF.

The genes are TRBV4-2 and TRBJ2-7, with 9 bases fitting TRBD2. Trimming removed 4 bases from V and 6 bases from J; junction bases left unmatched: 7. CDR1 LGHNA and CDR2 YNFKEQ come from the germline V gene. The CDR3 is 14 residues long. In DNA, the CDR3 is TGTGCCAGCAGCCCCCGACTAGCGGTCGTCGAGCAGTACTTC. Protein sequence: CASSPRLAVVEQYF.